The 26 T cell receptor beta chains presented below share a single source sample, sequenced in a study of blood T cell repertoires in COVID-19. Profiling relied on immunoSEQ multiplex PCR, and the TCRdb table lists in-frame clones only, not all of them. The sample records approximately 200,000 clones, 65% to 90% being singletons. The specimen sequenced was peripheral blood. The receptor source for this set is a man aged 50 or older with acute or convalescent COVID-19.

This clone showed up just once. J is TRBJ2-5 and V is TRBV5-1; 10 bases agree with TRBD2. The ends lost 4 bases at V and 3 bases at J; junction bases unmatched: 9. Germline CDR1 is SGHRS and CDR2 is YFSETQ. CDR3 length: 16 residues. The CDR3 nucleotides are TGCGCCAGCAGCGGCCTAGCGGGGGACATAAAAGAGACCCAGTACTTC. As protein: CASSGLAGDIKETQYF.

The chain has TRBV11-2 and TRBJ1-1; D not certain. Germline CDR1 reads SGHAT; CDR2 reads FQNNGV. This CDR3 spans 15 amino acids. Trimming cost V 0 bases and J 7 bases, with 15 bases left between them. The DNA for the CDR3 is TGTGCCAGCAGCTTAGATTTGTGGCAGGATCGTGAAGCTTTCTTT. As protein: CASSLDLWQDREAFF.

This clone was observed a handful of times. The chain uses TRBV10-1 and TRBJ1-1, with D uncertain. V lost 4 bases to trimming and J lost 4 bases, with 13 bases between them. Germline CDR1 and CDR2: WNHNN and SYGVQD (reference sequence). This CDR3 contains 14 residues. CDR3 sequence: CASSGTGKGTEAFF. DNA of the CDR3: TGCGCCAGCAGTGGAACGGGGAAAGGCACTGAAGCTTTCTTT.

This clone was recorded only once. The chain is built from TRBV30 and TRBJ2-1; no clear D. The CDR3 consists of 13 residues. Trimming removed 1 base at V and 0 bases at J, with 4 bases between. CDR1 is GTSNPN, CDR2 SVGIG, per germline (reference sequence). This CDR3 is CAWSGASYNEQFF. CDR3 coding DNA: TGTGCCTGGAGTGGGGCCTCCTACAATGAGCAGTTCTTC.

The chain is built from TRBV11-2 and TRBJ1-2, with 8 bases matching TRBD1. Trimming cost V 2 bases and J 4 bases; bases outside gene matches: 6. This CDR3 has 15 amino acids. The germline CDR1 and CDR2 sequences are SGHAT and FQNNGV. In nucleotides, the CDR3 is TGTGCCAGCAGCTTAATGGGGACAGGTCTCTATGGCTACACCTTC. Translating gives CASSLMGTGLYGYTF.

The chain carries TRBV5-1 and TRBJ2-1, with 15 positions matching TRBD2. The germline V gene encodes CDR1 SGHRS and CDR2 YFSETQ. Unmatched junction bases numbered 5, after V lost 4 bases and J lost 3 bases. The CDR3 is 17 amino acids. In DNA form, the CDR3 reads TGCGCCAGCAGCACTGGACTAGCGGGGGGGCTCTACAATGAGCAGTTCTTC. Its protein product is CASSTGLAGGLYNEQFF.

This chain connects TRBV6-6 to TRBJ1-1; 7 nucleotides align to TRBD1. From germline, CDR1 is MNHNY and CDR2 SVGAGI (reference sequence). Trimming took 6 bases from V and 3 from J; bases not matched to a gene: 4. CDR3 size: 13 residues. The CDR3 DNA reads TGTGCCAGCAGCCCTACAGGGGACACTGAAGCTTTCTTT. Residues: CASSPTGDTEAFF.

The gene calls are TRBV19 and TRBJ1-1; maybe TRBD1 (5 bases). Germline CDR1 and CDR2: LNHDA and SQIVND (reference sequence). There are 13 residues in the CDR3. V lost 6 bases to trimming and J lost 7 bases, with 15 bases between them. CDR3 in amino acids: CASSSRAGLEAFF. The DNA for the CDR3 is TGTGCCAGTAGCTCAAGGGCAGGGCTTGAAGCTTTCTTT.

The CDR3 sequence: CASSDDSRYGYTF. The CDR3 DNA is TGTGCCAGCTCAGACGACAGCCGCTATGGCTACACCTTC. The rearrangement joins TRBV18 to TRBJ1-2; TRBD1 might be the D (5 bases). This CDR3 contains 13 residues. V lost 5 bases, J lost 4 bases, and 11 bases lay in between. Germline lookup yields CDR1 KGHSH and CDR2 LQKENI.

CDR3 region: CASHQGGRTDTQYF. The CDR3 region has the DNA TGTGCCAGTCATCAGGGGGGCCGCACAGATACGCAGTATTTT. The V call is TRBV7-9, the J call TRBJ2-3; weak D call: TRBD1 (7 bases). V lost 9 bases, J lost 1 base, and 14 bases lay in between. The CDR3 is 14 residues long. CDR1 is SEHNR and CDR2 is FQNEAQ in the germline V gene (reference sequence). Variable domain in full (rest from reference TRBV7-9 and TRBJ2-3): DTGVSQNPRHKITKRGQNVTFRCDPISEHNRLYWYRQTLGQGPEFLTYFQNEAQLEKSRLLSDRFSAERPKGSFSTLEIQRTEQGDSAMYLCASHQGGRTDTQYFGPGTRLTVL.

V and J are TRBV7-6 and TRBJ2-1; 8 nucleotides line up with TRBD1. The CDR3 contains 15 residues. Germline lookup yields CDR1 SGHVS and CDR2 FNYEAQ. V lost 4 bases and J lost 3; bases outside the gene matches: 5. For the CDR3, the DNA is TGTGCCAGCAGCTCTTGGACAGGGTTCTACAATGAGCAGTTCTTC. Translated: CASSSWTGFYNEQFF. Combining the CDR3 with reference TRBV7-6 and TRBJ2-1 gives the whole variable domain GAGVSQSPRYKVTKRGQDVALRCDPISGHVSLYWYRQALGQGPEFLTYFNYEAQQDKSGLPNDRFSAERPEGSISTLTIQRTEQRDSAMYRCASSSWTGFYNEQFFGPGTRLTVL.

The J gene is TRBJ2-5, the V gene TRBV5-6, with TRBD2 as a possible D gene (6 bases). Germline V lookup: CDR1 SGHDT, CDR2 YYEEEE. The CDR3 sequence is 18 residues long. Deletions cut 3 bases from V and 4 bases from J, with 25 bases between. CDR3 sequence: CASSSQSTSGELLETQYF. CDR3 nucleotides: TGTGCCAGCAGCTCCCAATCGACCTCGGGGGAACTGCTAGAGACCCAGTACTTC.

The genes are TRBV7-9 and TRBJ1-4; D unresolved. CDR1 SEHNR and CDR2 FQNEAQ come from the germline V gene (reference sequence). The CDR3 sequence is 18 residues long. Deletions cut 5 bases from V and 1 base from J, with 20 bases between. The CDR3 DNA reads as TGTGCCAGCAGCATAAACCGCGGGGTTACCCAAACTAATGAAAAACTGTTTTTT. It is translated as CASSINRGVTQTNEKLFF.

The chain links TRBV4-1 to TRBJ1-1; D possibly corresponds to TRBD1 (5 bases). Trimming took 0 bases from V and 10 from J, leaving 15 bases between them. Per germline, CDR1 MGHRA and CDR2 YSYEKL. The CDR3 extends over 14 amino acids. The CDR3 bases are TGCGCCAGCAGCCAAGATCCCGGGGGGTCGGTAGCTTTCTTT. Encoded protein: CASSQDPGGSVAFF.

V usage is TRBV7-8 and J usage is TRBJ1-4; maybe TRBD1 (5 bases). The CDR3 extends over 14 amino acids. Germline V lookup: CDR1 SGHVS, CDR2 FQNEAQ. V lost 5 bases, J lost 0 bases, and 7 bases lay in between. The CDR3 DNA is TGTGCCAGCAGCCAAGGGGCAACTAATGAAAAACTGTTTTTT. It yields the protein CASSQGATNEKLFF.

The rearrangement joins TRBV29-1 to TRBJ1-1; D gene uncertain. Trimming cost V 5 bases and J 0 bases, with 10 bases left between them. Germline-derived CDR1 and CDR2 are SQVTM and ANQGSEA. There are 13 residues in the CDR3. CDR3 nucleotides: TGCAGCGTTACCCAACAGCTGAACACTGAAGCTTTCTTT. It translates to CSVTQQLNTEAFF.

The V and J genes are TRBV2 and TRBJ1-6, with D possibly TRBD1 on 5 matching bases. This CDR3 spans 18 amino acids. Germline-derived CDR1 and CDR2 are SNHLY and FYNNEI. Trimming shortened V by 1 base and J by 0 bases, and 13 bases separated the two germline ends. The DNA of the CDR3 is TGTGCCAGCAGTGAAGGGGGATACAGGAGCTCCTATAATTCACCCCTCCACTTT. Translating it yields CASSEGGYRSSYNSPLHF.

This chain connects TRBV27 to TRBJ2-3; D might be TRBD1 (6 bases). Between the trimmed V and J ends, which lost 3 bases and 3 bases, there was a span of 13 bases. This CDR3 is 15 amino acids long. Germline assignment: CDR1 MNHEY and CDR2 SMNVEV (reference sequence). The DNA for the CDR3 is TGTGCCAGCAGTTTGAACAGGGTTCTGACAGATACGCAGTATTTT. Its protein product is CASSLNRVLTDTQYF.

The genes are TRBV18 and TRBJ1-1, with a possible D match to TRBD1 (6 bases). The CDR3 loop spans 14 amino acids. V dropped 1 base and J dropped 2 bases, with 8 bases sitting between them. Germline CDR1 and CDR2: KGHSH and LQKENI. In DNA, the CDR3 is TGTGCCAGCTCACCACTGGACAGAAACACTGAAGCTTTCTTT. The encoded protein is CASSPLDRNTEAFF.

J is TRBJ2-2 and V is TRBV19; TRBD1 might be the D (5 bases). Germline values: CDR1 LNHDA, CDR2 SQIVND (reference sequence). The V and J ends lost 1 base and 4 bases respectively, with 10 bases between them. CDR3 length: 15 amino acids. CDR3 sequence: CASSIVSTATGELFF. The CDR3 nucleotides read TGTGCCAGTAGTATAGTTTCGACAGCCACCGGGGAGCTGTTTTTT.

This clone has only a few counts. V gene TRBV10-3 combines with J gene TRBJ1-4, with 7 positions matching TRBD1. The V segment lost 6 bases and the J segment 11 bases; nucleotides outside the gene matches: 12. The CDR3 is 14 amino acids. Germline values: CDR1 ENHRY, CDR2 SYGVKD. CDR3 sequence: CAIREQGPVEKLFF. The DNA of the CDR3 is TGTGCCATCAGGGAACAGGGGCCTGTGGAGAAACTGTTTTTT.

The J gene is TRBJ2-7, the V gene TRBV18; D perhaps matches TRBD2 (5 bases). This CDR3 region has 12 residues. Looked up from germline, CDR1 is KGHSH and CDR2 is LQKENI. V shed 6 bases and J shed 5 bases, with 11 bases lying between them. Written as DNA, the CDR3 is TGTGCCAGCTCTCCCGGGGTGGACGAGCAGTACTTC. Its protein is CASSPGVDEQYF.

This chain links TRBV27 with TRBJ1-1; the D gene is possibly TRBD1 (5 bases). Germline V gives CDR1 MNHEY, CDR2 SMNVEV (reference sequence). This CDR3 region has 16 residues. V was pared by 6 bases and J by 4 bases, with 21 bases between. The CDR3 DNA sequence: TGTGCCAGCAGGACCGGGACGGAGGGTAGGTTCACTGAAGCTTTCTTT. Its translation: CASRTGTEGRFTEAFF.

V gene TRBV5-1 combines with J gene TRBJ2-4, with D maybe TRBD1 (5 bases). The length of the CDR3 is 14 residues. Per germline, CDR1 SGHRS and CDR2 YFSETQ. Between the trimmed V and J ends, which lost 1 base and 2 bases, there was a span of 7 bases. DNA of the CDR3: TGCGCCAGCAGCTTGCAGGGTTCCAAAAACATTCAGTACTTC. Translated: CASSLQGSKNIQYF.

This chain links TRBV30 with TRBJ1-2; the D is unclear. Deletions cut 0 bases from V and 9 bases from J, with 17 bases between. Germline CDR1 is GTSNPN and CDR2 is SVGIG (reference sequence). CDR3 length: 14 amino acids. The CDR3 region has the DNA TGTGCCTGGAGTGTGCCGCCTAGGCATCAGCGCTACACCTTC. Encoded protein: CAWSVPPRHQRYTF.

J is TRBJ2-5 and V is TRBV12-3 or TRBV12-4; no clear D gene. The CDR3 is 12 amino acids. Trimming cost V 6 bases and J 3 bases, with 8 bases left between them. The CDR3 region has the DNA TGTGCCAGCAGCGGAGTGGAAGAGACCCAGTACTTC. Amino acids: CASSGVEETQYF.